A selection of T cell receptor beta chains follows, all from one sample in a study of shared clonotypes between healthy human individuals. Some clones are missing from TCRdb's copy, which holds only in-frame ones; the method was immunoSEQ multiplex PCR. This sample has 2 million to 3 million clones, with more than 90% found just once. Specimen: naive CD4+ T cells sorted from blood. Every receptor here comes from a man between 18 and 35 years old in good health. Both conserved end residues are part of each CDR3. Fields, in order: J gene, V gene, D gene, clone size, CDR3 protein, CDR3 DNA. D genes are given only for firm matches. The listing skips clone size in some rows; elsewhere it reads once, few, many or a size class.

TRBJ2-7 | TRBV30 | NA | NA | CAWSQSTYEQYF | TGTGCCTGGAGTCAGAGTACCTACGAGCAGTACTTC
TRBJ1-2 | TRBV6-1 | NA | NA | CASSRHRDNYGYTF | TGTGCCAGCAGTAGACACAGGGACAACTATGGCTACACCTTC
TRBJ1-5 | TRBV6-1 | NA | NA | CASSERQRNEYSNQPQHF | TGTGCCAGCAGTGAGCGACAAAGAAACGAATATAGCAATCAGCCCCAGCATTTT
TRBJ1-6 | TRBV5-1 | TRBD1 | once | CASSPGQESPLHF | TGCGCCAGCAGCCCAGGACAGGAGTCACCCCTCCACTTT
TRBJ2-7 | TRBV9 | NA | once | CASSVQGGGGEQYF | TGTGCCAGCAGCGTACAGGGAGGGGGCGGCGAGCAGTACTTC
TRBJ1-2 | TRBV30 | NA | NA | CAWSVLDNGYTF | TGTGCCTGGAGTGTACTGGACAATGGCTACACCTTC
TRBJ2-3 | TRBV10-3 | NA | NA | CAITNGVPDTQYF | TGTGCCATCACGAACGGCGTCCCAGATACGCAGTATTTT
TRBJ2-3 | TRBV19 | NA | NA | CASMRGSTDTQYF | TGTGCCAGTATGAGGGGGAGCACAGATACGCAGTATTTT
TRBJ2-1 | TRBV18 | TRBD1 | NA | CASSEGQGRSNEQFF | TGTGCCAGCTCCGAGGGACAGGGGAGAAGCAATGAGCAGTTCTTC
TRBJ1-1 | TRBV5-1 | NA | NA | CASSLWENTEAFF | TGCGCCAGCAGCTTGTGGGAGAACACTGAAGCTTTCTTT
TRBJ2-3 | TRBV6-5 | TRBD1 | NA | CASSYGGQFSTDTQYF | TGTGCCAGCAGTTACGGGGGACAGTTTAGCACAGATACGCAGTATTTT
TRBJ1-6 | TRBV18 | TRBD1 | NA | CASSPRSTGLNSPLHF | TGTGCCAGCTCACCAAGATCGACAGGGCTAAATTCACCCCTCCACTTT
TRBJ2-7 | TRBV6-1 | NA | NA | CASSKDGSPHEQYF | TGTGCCAGCAGCAAGGACGGGAGTCCACACGAGCAGTACTTC
TRBJ2-7 | TRBV7-2 | TRBD2 | NA | CASSLGGGSHYEQYF | TGTGCCAGCAGCTTAGGAGGCGGGAGCCACTACGAGCAGTACTTC
TRBJ2-1 | TRBV7-3 | NA | NA | CASSLKGGNEQFF | TGTGCCAGCAGCTTAAAGGGGGGCAATGAGCAGTTCTTC
TRBJ1-1 | TRBV21-1 | NA | NA | CASSKVDGNTEAFF | TGTGCCAGCAGCAAAGTGGACGGGAACACTGAAGCTTTCTTT
TRBJ2-7 | TRBV7-2 | NA | NA | CASSPPNRVYEQYF | TGTGCCAGCAGCCCCCCGAACAGGGTCTACGAGCAGTACTTC
TRBJ2-3 | TRBV7-2 | NA | NA | CASSLARGKGSATDTQYF | TGTGCCAGCAGCTTAGCGAGGGGGAAGGGGTCAGCCACAGATACGCAGTATTTT
TRBJ1-3 | TRBV6-1 | NA | NA | CASSEVDPVSGNTIYF | TGTGCCAGCAGTGAAGTTGATCCAGTCTCTGGAAACACCATATATTTT
TRBJ1-2 | TRBV18 | TRBD1 | NA | CASSPTGPYGYTF | TGTGCCAGCTCACCGACAGGGCCCTATGGCTACACCTTC
TRBJ2-7 | TRBV6-1 | NA | NA | CASSAGGAVSSYEQYF | TGTGCCAGCAGTGCAGGGGGGGCGGTAAGCTCCTACGAGCAGTACTTC
TRBJ2-5 | TRBV5-1 | NA | NA | CASSRAGEETQYF | TGCGCCAGCAGCCGGGCGGGCGAGGAGACCCAGTACTTC
TRBJ2-7 | TRBV5-1 | NA | once | CASSLAWATAISYEQYF | TGCGCCAGCAGCTTGGCCTGGGCGACAGCCATATCCTACGAGCAGTACTTC
TRBJ2-2 | TRBV19 | NA | once | CASSMDGSTGELFF | TGTGCCAGTAGTATGGACGGCTCCACCGGGGAGCTGTTTTTT
TRBJ2-5 | TRBV7-9 | NA | NA | CASSASGTGLQETQYF | TGTGCCAGCAGCGCGAGCGGGACAGGTCTTCAAGAGACCCAGTACTTC
TRBJ1-5 | TRBV7-2 | NA | NA | CASSSGSSNQPQHF | TGTGCCAGCAGCTCCGGATCTAGCAATCAGCCCCAGCATTTT
TRBJ1-3 | TRBV7-6 | NA | once | CASSLQEGGNTIYF | TGTGCCAGCAGCTTACAGGAGGGTGGAAACACCATATATTTT
TRBJ1-5 | TRBV10-2 | NA | NA | CASSDSSNQPQHF | TGCGCCAGCAGTGACAGTAGCAATCAGCCCCAGCATTTT